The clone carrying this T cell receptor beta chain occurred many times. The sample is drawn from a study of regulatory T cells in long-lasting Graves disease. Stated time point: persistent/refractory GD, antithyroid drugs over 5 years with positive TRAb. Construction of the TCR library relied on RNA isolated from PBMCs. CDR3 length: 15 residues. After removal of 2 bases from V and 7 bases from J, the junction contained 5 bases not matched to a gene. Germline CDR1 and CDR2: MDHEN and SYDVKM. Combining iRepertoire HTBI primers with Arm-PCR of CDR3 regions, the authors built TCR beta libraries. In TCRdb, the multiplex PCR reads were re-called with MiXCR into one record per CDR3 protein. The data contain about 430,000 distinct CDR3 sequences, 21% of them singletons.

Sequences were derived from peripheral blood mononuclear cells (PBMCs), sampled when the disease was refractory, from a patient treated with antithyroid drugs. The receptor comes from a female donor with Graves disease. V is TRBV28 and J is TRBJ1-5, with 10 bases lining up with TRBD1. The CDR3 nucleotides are TGTGCCAGCAGTTTACTAGGACAGGGGGGGCAGCCCCAGCATTTT. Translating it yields CASSLLGQGGQPQHF.